Listed below are T cell receptor beta chains from one sample, sequenced in a study of T-cell reconstitution after alpha-beta-depleted transplantation in children. TCRdb used MiXCR to reprocess the PCR reads, holding one entry per CDR3 protein. The table shows just over 950,000 distinct CDR3 sequences, with about 31% occurring only once. Specimen: PBMCs, mostly from graft donor cells, collected 360 days after TCRalphabeta/CD19-depleted stem cell transplant. Every receptor here comes from a boy in the first two years of life who had a stem cell transplant for SCID, so the T cells may come from the graft donor. Each CDR3 is given with its conserved first and last residue. A D gene is named only where the DNA matches it firmly. Rows give clone size only sometimes, using once, few, many, or a class for an expanded clone.

size,V,J,D,CDR3,DNA
few,TRBV12-3/TRBV12-4,TRBJ2-4,TRBD1,CASSKTGAANIQYF,TGTGCCAGCAGTAAGACAGGGGCTGCAAACATTCAGTACTTC
few,TRBV11-2,TRBJ2-1,.,CASSVAPQSHNEQFF,TGTGCCAGCAGCGTTGCCCCGCAGTCCCACAATGAGCAGTTCTTC
few,TRBV5-1,TRBJ1-1,.,CASSAIPGVVREAFF,TGCGCCAGCAGCGCAATACCGGGCGTAGTCCGGGAAGCTTTCTTT
.,TRBV29-1,TRBJ2-1,.,CSWHFHNEQFF,TGCAGCTGGCATTTTCACAATGAGCAGTTCTTC
.,TRBV5-1,TRBJ1-2,.,CASSTTGANYGYTF,TGCGCCAGCAGCACCACCGGGGCCAACTATGGCTACACCTTC
.,TRBV4-3,TRBJ1-1,.,CASSQDHGGPGTEAFF,TGCGCCAGCAGCCAAGATCACGGGGGGCCTGGCACTGAAGCTTTCTTT
few,TRBV12-3/TRBV12-4,TRBJ2-5,.,CASSLALVGTQYF,TGTGCCAGCAGTTTGGCACTAGTAGGGACCCAGTACTTC
few,TRBV15,TRBJ2-7,TRBD2,CATSRGGLGYEQYF,TGTGCCACCAGCAGAGGAGGACTAGGCTACGAGCAGTACTTC
.,TRBV4-2,TRBJ2-7,TRBD2,CASSHPPGLAGESYEQYF,TGTGCCAGCAGCCACCCCCCGGGACTAGCGGGGGAGTCCTACGAGCAGTACTTC
.,TRBV9,TRBJ1-2,.,CASRREYANYGYTF,TGTGCCAGCAGGCGAGAATACGCTAACTATGGCTACACCTTC
few,TRBV5-1,TRBJ2-1,.,CASSMQSSYNEQFF,TGCGCCAGCAGTATGCAGAGCTCCTACAATGAGCAGTTCTTC
.,TRBV10-3,TRBJ2-7,.,CAAGVRDHEQYF,TGTGCCGCCGGGGTCAGGGACCACGAGCAGTACTTC
few,TRBV28,TRBJ1-5,.,CASSSSGPYNQPQHF,TGTGCCAGCAGTTCCTCGGGACCTTATAATCAGCCCCAGCATTTT
few,TRBV5-1,TRBJ2-3,.,CASSSGTLRDTQYF,TGCGCCAGCAGCAGCGGGACACTCAGAGATACGCAGTATTTT
.,TRBV27,TRBJ2-7,.,CASTITGIEQYF,TGTGCCAGCACCATTACAGGGATAGAGCAGTACTTC
.,TRBV5-5,TRBJ2-7,TRBD2,CASSLDTGGTFYEQYF,TGTGCCAGCAGCTTGGATACGGGGGGGACCTTCTACGAGCAGTACTTC
.,TRBV10-3,TRBJ2-5,.,CAISETLSGGQETQYF,TGTGCCATCAGTGAAACCCTAAGCGGCGGACAAGAGACCCAGTACTTC
many,TRBV5-1,TRBJ1-1,.,CASSTEGLNTEAFF,TGCGCCAGCAGCACGGAGGGTCTGAACACTGAAGCTTTCTTT
.,TRBV7-3,TRBJ1-1,.,CASSPDGRVNTEAFF,TGTGCCAGCAGCCCCGATGGGAGGGTGAACACTGAAGCTTTCTTT
few,TRBV10-3,TRBJ1-1,TRBD1,CAISELGGQYTEAFF,TGTGCCATCAGTGAATTAGGGGGACAGTACACTGAAGCTTTCTTT
few,TRBV29-1,TRBJ1-5,.,CSVKETEDQPQHF,TGCAGCGTTAAGGAGACAGAGGATCAGCCCCAGCATTTT
.,TRBV4-2,TRBJ2-1,TRBD2,CASRGDLGMISSGEYNEQFF,TGTGCCAGCAGGGGAGACCTCGGCATGATTTCTAGCGGGGAATACAATGAGCAGTTCTTC
.,TRBV12-3/TRBV12-4,TRBJ2-5,.,CASSSRGAGRKTQYF,TGTGCCAGCTCCTCGAGGGGAGCAGGACGAAAGACCCAGTACTTC
.,TRBV6-2/TRBV6-3,TRBJ2-5,.,CASAFRWILNAETQYF,TGTGCCAGCGCCTTTCGGTGGATTCTAAATGCAGAGACCCAGTACTTC
.,TRBV5-1,TRBJ2-5,.,CASSYRTVQETQYF,TGCGCCAGCAGCTATCGGACAGTCCAAGAGACCCAGTACTTC
.,TRBV12-3/TRBV12-4,TRBJ2-3,.,CASSFLLSGTDTQYF,TGTGCCAGCAGTTTTCTTTTGTCGGGCACAGATACGCAGTATTTT
.,TRBV6-2/TRBV6-3,TRBJ2-7,TRBD1,CASSPWGQGKGEQYF,TGTGCCAGCAGCCCCTGGGGACAGGGGAAAGGCGAGCAGTACTTC
.,TRBV12-3/TRBV12-4,TRBJ2-4,.,CASSLADTGGRAKNIQYF,TGTGCCAGCAGTTTAGCCGACACCGGTGGTAGGGCCAAAAACATTCAGTACTTC
few,TRBV12-3/TRBV12-4,TRBJ2-2,TRBD2,CASRGSGDTGELFF,TGTGCCAGCAGGGGTAGCGGGGACACCGGGGAGCTGTTTTTT
.,TRBV12-3/TRBV12-4,TRBJ1-2,.,CASRSAGTDYGYTF,TGTGCCAGCAGGTCCGCCGGCACCGATTATGGCTACACCTTC
few,TRBV20-1,TRBJ2-7,.,CSARITSRGAYEQYF,TGCAGTGCTAGAATTACCTCCAGGGGTGCGTACGAGCAGTACTTC
.,TRBV7-9,TRBJ1-1,.,CASSPWDGRKPEAFF,TGTGCCAGCAGCCCCTGGGACGGCAGGAAACCTGAAGCTTTCTTT
few,TRBV20-1,TRBJ2-7,TRBD1,CSATDRAHEQYF,TGCAGTGCCACCGACAGGGCCCACGAGCAGTACTTC
few,TRBV10-2,TRBJ2-7,.,CASSGGDFDEQYF,TGCGCCAGCAGTGGAGGGGATTTCGACGAGCAGTACTTC
many,TRBV9,TRBJ2-1,TRBD2,CASSVGTSGYNEQFF,TGTGCCAGCAGCGTAGGGACTAGCGGATACAATGAGCAGTTCTTC
.,TRBV18,TRBJ1-1,.,CASSDWAGIMNTEAFF,TGTGCCAGCTCAGACTGGGCAGGGATTATGAACACTGAAGCTTTCTTT
.,TRBV6-1,TRBJ2-4,TRBD2,CASRETAWRGVPNRNIQYF,TGTGCCAGCAGAGAGACCGCCTGGCGGGGGGTACCCAACCGAAACATTCAGTACTTC
few,TRBV7-9,TRBJ1-1,TRBD1,CASGRQGQNAEAFF,TGTGCCAGCGGCAGACAGGGTCAGAACGCTGAAGCTTTCTTT
few,TRBV27,TRBJ2-7,.,CASSSLGHDSYEQYF,TGTGCCAGCAGTTCCCTGGGACACGATTCCTACGAGCAGTACTTC
many,TRBV20-1,TRBJ2-3,.,CSAGAGPTDTQYF,TGCAGTGCTGGCGCGGGCCCCACAGATACGCAGTATTTT
.,TRBV5-5,TRBJ2-7,TRBD1,CASSRQGTLGEQYF,TGTGCCAGCAGCCGACAGGGTACGTTGGGCGAGCAGTACTTC
.,TRBV11-2,TRBJ2-5,.,CASSLDRTGWGQETQYF,TGTGCCAGCAGCTTGGACCGCACAGGGTGGGGTCAAGAGACCCAGTACTTC
many,TRBV20-1,TRBJ2-7,TRBD1,CSANTGQGIGEQYF,TGCAGTGCCAATACCGGACAGGGAATTGGCGAGCAGTACTTC
.,TRBV4-1,TRBJ2-7,TRBD1,CASSTIRDRLYEQYF,TGCGCCAGCAGCACCATAAGGGACAGGCTTTACGAGCAGTACTTC